This T cell receptor beta chain was sequenced in a study of OX40 agonist ivuxolimab in advanced cancers. Study-wide results and limits: Researchers did not determine the expanded peripheral T cells' antigen specificity.

Blood samples were obtained at baseline, cycle 4 day 1, and cycle 7 day 1. Sequenced by immunoSEQ multiplex PCR; TCRdb stores in-frame clones only, minus some. The top ten hold around 0.5% of the sample, which has roughly 70,000 clones, 65% to 90% seen once. Details on this clone: Antigen unknown.

The TCR sequence derives from an adult with an advanced solid tumor such as melanoma, head and neck, liver or kidney cancer. The source was CD4+ or CD8+ T cells sorted from blood, collected in a trial of the OX40 agonist ivuxolimab.

The CDR3 is CASSLSSGAYNEQFF. For the CDR3, the DNA is TGTGCCAGCAGCTTGTCTAGCGGGGCCTACAATGAGCAGTTCTTC. The chain is built from TRBV5-4 and TRBJ2-1, with 9 bases aligning to TRBD2. This CDR3 comprises 15 residues. Per germline, CDR1 SGHNT and CDR2 YYREEE (reference sequence). V dropped 1 base and J dropped 2; count of bases not matched to a gene: 1.